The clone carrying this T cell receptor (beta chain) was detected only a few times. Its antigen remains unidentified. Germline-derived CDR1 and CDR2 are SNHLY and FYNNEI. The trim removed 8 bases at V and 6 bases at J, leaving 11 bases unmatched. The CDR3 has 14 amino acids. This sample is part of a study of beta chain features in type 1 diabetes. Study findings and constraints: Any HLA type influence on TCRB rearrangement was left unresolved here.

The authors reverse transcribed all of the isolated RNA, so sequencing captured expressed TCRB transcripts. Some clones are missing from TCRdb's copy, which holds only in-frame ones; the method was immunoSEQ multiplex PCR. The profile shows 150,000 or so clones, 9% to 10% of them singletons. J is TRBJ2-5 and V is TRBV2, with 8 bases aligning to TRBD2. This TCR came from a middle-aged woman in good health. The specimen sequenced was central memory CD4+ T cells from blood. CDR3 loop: CASDIAGSGQTQYF. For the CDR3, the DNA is TGTGCCAGCGATATAGCGGGGAGTGGACAGACCCAGTACTTC.